This T cell receptor beta chain was identified in a study of CD8 T cells in ankylosing spondylitis. Study-level results: In ankylosing spondylitis patients, matched synovial fluid reportedly showed significant enrichment of disease-linked clones. Within ankylosing spondylitis blood, a TCR beta motif made up of under 10 highly homologous variants appeared to be characteristic. Existing reports had already noted some motif variants in reactive arthritis synovial fluid and blood. Clones linked to disease, bearing a CD8+ phenotype, were relatively rare in peripheral blood.

The CDR3 length is 15 residues. Trimming took off 5 bases at V and 3 bases at J, with 14 bases between the two ends. This clonotype was detected only a few times. Antigen: not known. Quantitative molecular-barcoded 5'-RACE generated the TCR beta libraries. TCRdb re-derived calls from the 5' RACE reads in MiXCR, one entry per CDR3 protein. Of some 700,000 distinct CDR3 sequences in the sample, roughly 20% were seen once. The receptor was derived from a male donor with ankylosing spondylitis. The genes are TRBV12-3 or TRBV12-4 and TRBJ1-5, with unresolved D. Sequencing was performed on blood, either unsorted or a sorted T cell fraction (not recorded which). Here the CDR3 DNA reads TGTGCCAGCAGTCCCGGTGGCGGGAACAATCAGCCCCAGCATTTT. Encoded protein: CASSPGGGNNQPQHF.